The TCR beta chain under discussion was sequenced for a study of blood T cell repertoires in COVID-19. Study information: Samples representing acute and convalescent COVID-19 were sourced from the United States, Italy and Spain.

This clone was detected a few times. Per the original data handling: By means of reference gene primer amplification, nucleated cell counts were estimated. The data were produced by immunoSEQ multiplex PCR, yet TCRdb's version contains in-frame clones alone and is incomplete. The V and J calls and clone size come from that table; D and trimming were worked out from the DNA. The sample gives roughly 300,000 clones, less than 85% of which show up once; roughly 2.6% is in the top ten. The CDR3 spans 14 residues. Per the germline V gene, CDR1 is SGHTA and CDR2 is FQGNSA. Trimming cost V 2 bases and J 14 bases; bases outside gene matches: 12. Allocation to cohorts depended on clinical history reported by the participants. Recovered status applied to Cohort 3 donors who had two consecutive negative PCRs. It also applied to those with clearance or with symptom resolution.

This TCR was sampled from a woman between 45 and 60 years old who had recovered from COVID-19. The sequencing sample was made of PBMCs or T cells enriched from blood (not recorded which). The chain joins TRBV7-2 to TRBJ1-2, with TRBD1 matching 9 bases. CDR3 coding DNA: TGTGCCAGCAGCTTATCCCGGGACAGGGCCTCGAGTACCTTC. This gives the protein CASSLSRDRASSTF.